The sequence of this T cell receptor beta chain was determined in a study of blood T cell repertoires in COVID-19. The method was immunoSEQ multiplex PCR; TCRdb's version includes in-frame clones alone and lacks a portion of them. The sample lists roughly 70,000 clones; over 60% were seen once. Germline CDR1 is SGHNT and CDR2 is YYREEE (reference sequence). With 1 base clipped from V and 1 base from J, the junction kept 2 bases outside the gene matches. This CDR3 region has 15 residues. The V and J genes are TRBV5-4 and TRBJ1-2; 9 nucleotides agree with TRBD1. Input material: peripheral blood. The receptor comes from a man between 60 and 75 years old with COVID-19, enrolled during active disease. CDR3 sequence (DNA): TGTGCCAGCAGCTTGCGGACAGGGGATAACTATGGCTACACCTTC. Translating gives CASSLRTGDNYGYTF.